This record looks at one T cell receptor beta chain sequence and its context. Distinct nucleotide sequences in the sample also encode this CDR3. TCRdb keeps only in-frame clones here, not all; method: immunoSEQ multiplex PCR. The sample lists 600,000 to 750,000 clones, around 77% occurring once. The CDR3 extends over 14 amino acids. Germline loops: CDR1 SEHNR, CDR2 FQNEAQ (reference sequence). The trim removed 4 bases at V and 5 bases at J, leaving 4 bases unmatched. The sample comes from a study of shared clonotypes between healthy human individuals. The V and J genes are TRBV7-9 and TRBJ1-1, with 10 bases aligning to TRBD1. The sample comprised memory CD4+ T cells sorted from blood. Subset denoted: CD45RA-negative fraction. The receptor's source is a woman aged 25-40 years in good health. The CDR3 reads CASSSGQGNTEAFF. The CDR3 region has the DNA TGTGCCAGCAGCTCGGGACAGGGGAATACTGAAGCTTTCTTT.